This T cell receptor beta chain was obtained from a study of T-cell reconstitution after alpha-beta-depleted transplantation in children (dated by TCRdb to the mid-2010s). Broadly, across the study: Using TCR repertoire profiling, the study followed T-cell immune reconstitution in a quantitative way in children after TCRalphabeta/CD19-depleted allogeneic hematopoietic cell transplantation.

The library was produced with PCR. Sequencing instrument: Illumina HiSeq 2500. TCR libraries were prepared with molecular barcoding, using unique molecular identifiers to normalize TCRbeta repertoire quantification. TCRdb trimmed the raw reads at Q25, called clones with MiXCR and kept productive beta chains. Identical CDR3 proteins give one entry, which carries the most common genes and DNA. This sample is represented by about 980,000 distinct CDR3 sequences; about 29% of them were singletons. Roughly 27% of the sample belongs to the ten largest clones. Read against the paper, the sample's treatment or condition label means: allogeneic hematopoietic cell transplantation with graft depleted of TCRalphabeta T cells and CD19 B cells. The children who served as transplant recipients had been given grafts of TCRalphabeta/CD19-depleted allogeneic hematopoietic cells. Points the paper makes about the study in general: In some patients, high TCRbeta diversity at day 60 was attributed to recipient T cells and intrathymic progenitors that had survived conditioning. The apparently early recovery of alphabetaT-cell counts about two months after transplant reportedly depended on only several hundred rapidly expanded clones that came from non-depleted graft cells. Hyperexpanded clone frequencies declined over subsequent months; after one year, T-cell counts and TCRbeta diversity were mostly attributed to newly produced T cells.

This clonotype was detected only a few times. The antigen it recognizes is unknown. Base qualities are not provided; no much larger clone lies one nucleotide away. The source is a boy less than two years old who had a stem cell transplant for SCID, so the T cells may come from the graft donor. The material was PBMCs, mostly from graft donor cells, obtained 360 days after TCRalphabeta/CD19-depleted stem cell transplant.

The DNA is as follows: TGCAGTGCTATTAATAGCGGGGGGGCTGAAGAGCAGTACTTC. This translates into CSAINSGGAEEQYF. The V and J genes are TRBV20-1 and TRBJ2-7, and TRBD2 matches 11 of the central bases. V trim: 4 bases; J trim: 7 bases; unmatched bases: 9. Counted from cysteine to phenylalanine, this CDR3 has 14 amino acids. The retained sequence is limited to the CDR3, 42 bases, with the frame set at the first base. CDR1 and CDR2, per the germline V gene (reference sequence), are DFQATT and SNEGSKA.